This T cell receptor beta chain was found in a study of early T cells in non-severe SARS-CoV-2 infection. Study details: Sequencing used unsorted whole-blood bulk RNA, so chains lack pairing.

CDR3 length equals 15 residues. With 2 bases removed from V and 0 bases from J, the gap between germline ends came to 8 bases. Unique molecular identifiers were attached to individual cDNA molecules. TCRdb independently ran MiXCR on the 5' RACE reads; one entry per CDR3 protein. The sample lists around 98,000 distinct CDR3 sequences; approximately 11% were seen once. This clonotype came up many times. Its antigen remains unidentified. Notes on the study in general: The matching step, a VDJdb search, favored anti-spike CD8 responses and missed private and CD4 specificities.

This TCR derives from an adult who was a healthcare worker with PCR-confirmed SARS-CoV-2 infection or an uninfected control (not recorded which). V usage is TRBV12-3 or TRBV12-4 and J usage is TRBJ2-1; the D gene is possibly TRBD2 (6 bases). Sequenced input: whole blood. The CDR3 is CASSLLGGSYNEQFF. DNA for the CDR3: TGTGCCAGCAGTTTACTGGGAGGCTCCTACAATGAGCAGTTCTTC.